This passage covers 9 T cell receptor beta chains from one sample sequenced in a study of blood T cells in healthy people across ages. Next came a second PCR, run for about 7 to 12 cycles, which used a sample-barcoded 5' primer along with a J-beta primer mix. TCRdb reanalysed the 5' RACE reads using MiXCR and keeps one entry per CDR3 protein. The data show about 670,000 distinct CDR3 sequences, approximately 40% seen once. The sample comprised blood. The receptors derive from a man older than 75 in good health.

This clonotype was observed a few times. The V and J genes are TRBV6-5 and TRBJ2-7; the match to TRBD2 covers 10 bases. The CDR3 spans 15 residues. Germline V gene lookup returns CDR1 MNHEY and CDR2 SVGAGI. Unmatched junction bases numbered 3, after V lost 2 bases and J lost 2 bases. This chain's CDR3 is CASSYGAGGTYEQYF. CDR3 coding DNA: TGTGCCAGCAGTTACGGAGCGGGAGGGACCTACGAGCAGTACTTC.

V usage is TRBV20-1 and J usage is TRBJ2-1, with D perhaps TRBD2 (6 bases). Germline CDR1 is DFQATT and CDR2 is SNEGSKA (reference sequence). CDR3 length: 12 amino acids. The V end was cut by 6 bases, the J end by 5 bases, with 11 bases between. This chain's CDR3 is CSAEGLHNEQFF. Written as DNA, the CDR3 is TGCAGTGCGGAGGGCCTGCACAATGAGCAGTTCTTC.

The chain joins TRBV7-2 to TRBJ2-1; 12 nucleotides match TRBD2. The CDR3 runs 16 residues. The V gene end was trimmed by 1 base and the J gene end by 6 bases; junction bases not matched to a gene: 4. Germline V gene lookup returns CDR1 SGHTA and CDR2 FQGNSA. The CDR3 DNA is TGTGCCAGCAGCTTAGAGGCTAGCGGGGGGGCCAATGAGCAGTTCTTC. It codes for CASSLEASGGANEQFF.

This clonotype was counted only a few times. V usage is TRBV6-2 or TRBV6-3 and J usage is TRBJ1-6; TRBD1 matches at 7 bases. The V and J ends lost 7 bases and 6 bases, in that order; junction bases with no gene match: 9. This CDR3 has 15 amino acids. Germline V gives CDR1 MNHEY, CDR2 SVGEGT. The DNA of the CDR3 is TGTGCCAGCACCCCGGAAGGGACAGCTAATTCACCCCTCCACTTT. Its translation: CASTPEGTANSPLHF.

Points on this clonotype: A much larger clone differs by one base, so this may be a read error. The CDR3 region has the DNA TGTGCCAGCAAACTTCAAGAGACCCAGTACTTC. Amino acids: CASKLQETQYF. The chain has TRBV28 and TRBJ2-4; D not certain. The tail of the sequence fits TRBJ2-5 better, so the J call may be wrong. CDR1 and CDR2 from the germline V gene are MDHEN and SYDVKM. The CDR3 contains 11 residues.

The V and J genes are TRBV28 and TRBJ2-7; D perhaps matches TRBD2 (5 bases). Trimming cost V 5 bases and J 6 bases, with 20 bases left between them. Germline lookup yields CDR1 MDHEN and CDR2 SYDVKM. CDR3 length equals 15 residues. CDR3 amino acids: CASSRLNGGPGEQYF. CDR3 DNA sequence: TGTGCCAGCAGTCGCCTAAACGGCGGGCCTGGCGAGCAGTACTTC.

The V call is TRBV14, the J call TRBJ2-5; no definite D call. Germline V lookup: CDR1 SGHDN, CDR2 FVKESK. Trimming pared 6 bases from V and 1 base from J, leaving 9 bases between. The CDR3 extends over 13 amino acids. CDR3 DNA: TGTGCCAGCAGGCGTGGCGGCCAAGAGACCCAGTACTTC. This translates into CASRRGGQETQYF.

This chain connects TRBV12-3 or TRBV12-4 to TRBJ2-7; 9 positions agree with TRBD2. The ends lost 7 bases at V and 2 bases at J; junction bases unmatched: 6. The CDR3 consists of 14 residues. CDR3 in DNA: TGTGCCAGCACCCCTAGCGGGGAGACCTACGAGCAGTACTTC. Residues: CASTPSGETYEQYF.

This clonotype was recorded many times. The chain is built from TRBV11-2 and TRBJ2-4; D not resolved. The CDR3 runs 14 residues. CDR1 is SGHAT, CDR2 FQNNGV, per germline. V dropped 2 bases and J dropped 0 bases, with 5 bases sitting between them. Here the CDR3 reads CASSLLLAKNIQYF. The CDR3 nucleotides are TGTGCCAGCAGCTTACTTCTAGCCAAAAACATTCAGTACTTC.